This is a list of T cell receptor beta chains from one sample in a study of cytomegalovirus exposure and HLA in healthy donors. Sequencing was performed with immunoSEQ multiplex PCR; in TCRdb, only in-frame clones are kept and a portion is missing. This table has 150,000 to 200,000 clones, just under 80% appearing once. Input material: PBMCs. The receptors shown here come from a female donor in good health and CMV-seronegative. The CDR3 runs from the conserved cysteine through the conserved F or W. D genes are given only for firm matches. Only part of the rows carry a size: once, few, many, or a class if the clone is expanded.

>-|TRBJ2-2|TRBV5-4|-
CASSQNRETGELFF
TGTGCCAGCAGCCAGAACAGGGAAACCGGGGAGCTGTTTTTT
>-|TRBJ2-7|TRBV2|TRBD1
CASKDRASYEQYF
TGTGCCAGCAAAGACAGGGCATCCTACGAGCAGTACTTC
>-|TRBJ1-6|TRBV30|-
CAWTGQGGSPLHF
TGTGCCTGGACGGGGCAGGGAGGTTCACCCCTCCACTTT
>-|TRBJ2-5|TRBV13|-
CASSFGRDRETQYF
TGTGCCAGCAGCTTTGGTCGGGATCGTGAGACCCAGTACTTC
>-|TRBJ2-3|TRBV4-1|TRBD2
CASSRSGGEADTQYF
TGCGCCAGCAGCCGGAGCGGGGGGGAGGCAGATACGCAGTATTTT
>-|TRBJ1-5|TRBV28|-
CASSFSPGLGALDQPQHF
TGTGCCAGCAGTTTCTCGCCAGGTCTAGGGGCCCTCGATCAGCCCCAGCATTTT
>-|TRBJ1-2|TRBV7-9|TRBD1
CASSFMPGQGNYGYTF
TGTGCCAGCAGCTTTATGCCGGGACAGGGGAACTATGGCTACACCTTC
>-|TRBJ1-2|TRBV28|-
CASRSYGTGGYTF
TGTGCCAGCAGGTCGTACGGGACTGGTGGCTACACCTTC
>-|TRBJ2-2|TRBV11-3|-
CASSLTRSGELFF
TGTGCCAGCAGCTTAACTAGATCCGGGGAGCTGTTTTTT
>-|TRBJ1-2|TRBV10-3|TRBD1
CAILPSGTAYGYTF
TGTGCCATTCTGCCCTCAGGGACAGCCTATGGCTACACCTTC
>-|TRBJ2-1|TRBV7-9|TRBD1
CASSSKGRQGVNEQFF
TGTGCCAGCAGCAGTAAAGGGCGACAGGGGGTCAATGAGCAGTTCTTC
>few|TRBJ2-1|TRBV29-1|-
CSVGPPGGREQFF
TGCAGCGTTGGGCCCCCCGGGGGGCGGGAGCAGTTCTTC
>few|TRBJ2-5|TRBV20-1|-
CSFGGRETQYF
TGCAGCTTTGGAGGGCGGGAGACCCAGTACTTC
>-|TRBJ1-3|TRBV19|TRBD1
CASSTRDSSGNTIYF
TGTGCCAGTAGTACCAGGGACAGCTCTGGAAACACCATATATTTT
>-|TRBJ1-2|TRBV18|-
CASSPSRGDRGYTF
TGTGCCAGCTCACCATCCAGGGGAGATAGAGGCTACACCTTC
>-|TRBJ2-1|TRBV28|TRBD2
CASPPGLAAFPYNEQFF
TGTGCCAGCCCCCCGGGACTAGCGGCCTTTCCCTACAATGAGCAGTTCTTC
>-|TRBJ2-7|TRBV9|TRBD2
CASSVSGMTTYEQYF
TGTGCCAGCAGCGTTAGCGGGATGACTACCTACGAGCAGTACTTC
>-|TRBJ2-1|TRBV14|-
CASSQAQGRVAYNEQFF
TGTGCCAGCAGCCAAGCCCAGGGCCGGGTAGCCTACAATGAGCAGTTCTTC
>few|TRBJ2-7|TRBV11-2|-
CTSSPWGTDYEQYF
TGTACCAGCAGCCCCTGGGGCACCGATTACGAGCAGTACTTC
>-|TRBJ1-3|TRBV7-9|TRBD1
CASSPGTGGSLSGNTIYF
TGTGCCAGCAGCCCAGGGACAGGGGGTTCCCTCTCTGGAAACACCATATATTTT
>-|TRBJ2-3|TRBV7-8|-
CASSFERGKGADTQYF
TGTGCCAGCAGCTTCGAAAGGGGAAAGGGGGCAGATACGCAGTATTTT
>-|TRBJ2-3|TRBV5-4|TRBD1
CASGSQGPATDTQYF
TGTGCCAGCGGCTCACAGGGGCCAGCAACGGATACGCAGTATTTT
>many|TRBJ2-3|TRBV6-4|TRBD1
CASSELATGADTQYF
TGTGCCAGCAGTGAGCTAGCGACAGGGGCAGATACGCAGTATTTT
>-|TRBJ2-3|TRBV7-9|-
CASSQADRGIATDTQYF
TGTGCCAGCAGCCAAGCAGATCGGGGGATAGCAACAGATACGCAGTATTTT
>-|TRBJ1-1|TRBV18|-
CASSPTPINTEAFF
TGTGCCAGCTCACCGACACCCATAAACACTGAAGCTTTCTTT
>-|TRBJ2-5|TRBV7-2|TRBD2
CASSLGGSGGQETQYF
TGTGCCAGCAGCTTAGGGGGTAGCGGGGGACAAGAGACCCAGTACTTC
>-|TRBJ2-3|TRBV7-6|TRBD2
CASSSLAGGDTDTQYF
TGTGCCAGCAGCTCACTAGCGGGGGGTGACACAGATACGCAGTATTTT
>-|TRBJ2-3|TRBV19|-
CASSILSGGGADTQYF
TGTGCCAGTAGTATCCTCTCCGGGGGAGGAGCAGATACGCAGTATTTT
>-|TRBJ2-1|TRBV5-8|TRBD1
CASSGRTGEGDEQFF
TGTGCCAGCAGCGGGAGGACAGGGGAGGGGGATGAGCAGTTCTTC
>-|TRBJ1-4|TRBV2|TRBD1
CASSADRGGEKLFF
TGTGCCAGCAGTGCGGACAGGGGGGGTGAAAAACTGTTTTTT
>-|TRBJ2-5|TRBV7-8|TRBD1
CASSRERTGDIKEKQETQYF
TGTGCCAGCAGCCGAGAACGGACAGGGGATATTAAGGAGAAGCAAGAGACCCAGTACTTC
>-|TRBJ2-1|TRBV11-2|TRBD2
CASSLDPGRDEQFF
TGTGCCAGCAGCTTAGACCCAGGGAGGGATGAGCAGTTCTTC
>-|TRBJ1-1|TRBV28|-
CASSFDFRNTEAFF
TGTGCCAGCAGTTTCGACTTCAGAAACACTGAAGCTTTCTTT
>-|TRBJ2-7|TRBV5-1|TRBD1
CASSLGTGGDEQYF
TGCGCCAGCAGCTTGGGGACAGGGGGGGACGAGCAGTACTTC
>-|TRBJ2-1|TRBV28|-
CASSLSAGVDEQFF
TGTGCCAGCAGTTTATCCGCCGGGGTGGATGAGCAGTTCTTC
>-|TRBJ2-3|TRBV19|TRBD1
CASSGTGGTDTQYF
TGTGCCAGTAGTGGGACAGGGGGCACAGATACGCAGTATTTT
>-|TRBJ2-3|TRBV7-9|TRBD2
CAGGGYTDTQYF
TGTGCGGGGGGGGGTTACACAGATACGCAGTATTTT
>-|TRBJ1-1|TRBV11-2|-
CASSLNPRAGGDTEAFF
TGTGCCAGCAGTTTAAACCCTAGGGCGGGTGGGGACACTGAAGCTTTCTTT
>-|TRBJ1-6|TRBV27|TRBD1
CASSTYKGQGNSPLHF
TGTGCCAGCAGTACATATAAAGGACAGGGAAATTCACCCCTCCACTTT
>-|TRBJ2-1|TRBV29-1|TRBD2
CSGGTSMNEQFF
TGCAGCGGCGGGACTAGTATGAATGAGCAGTTCTTC
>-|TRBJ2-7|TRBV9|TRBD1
CASSVKDRGTTYEQYF
TGTGCCAGCAGCGTTAAAGACAGGGGGACAACCTACGAGCAGTACTTC